This T cell receptor (beta chain) was captured in a study of blood T cell repertoires in COVID-19. Trimming removed 3 bases from V and 1 base from J, with 15 bases in between. The CDR3 consists of 16 residues. Germline CDR1 and CDR2: SGHNT and YENEEA. As handled by the study authors: Nucleated cell counts were estimated from reference gene primer amplification. The method was immunoSEQ multiplex PCR; TCRdb's version includes in-frame clones alone and lacks a portion of them. The V and J calls and clone size come from that table; D and trimming were worked out from the DNA. The data show around 99,000 clones, 80% to 90% seen once. This clone was seen a single time.

The chain is built from TRBV11-3 and TRBJ1-1; no definite D call. The origin of this receptor is a human donor in a cohort sampled during active COVID-19. The sequenced sample was peripheral blood. The CDR3 loop reads CASSFEIGRKNTEAFF. The CDR3 DNA reads as TGTGCCAGCAGCTTCGAGATCGGTCGTAAGAACACTGAAGCTTTCTTT.